The next 3 T cell receptor beta chains were all read from a single sample in a study of T-cell memory formation after mild COVID-19. MiXCR, applied by TCRdb to the 5' RACE reads, yields one record per CDR3 protein. Found here are about 16,000 distinct CDR3 sequences, around 25% of them singletons; the top ten hold approximately 56%. The specimen was PBMCs or a T cell subset sorted from them (not recorded which). The receptors originated from a man between 18 and 29 years old who had mild COVID-19 (a few samples of this study predate the infection). Cell type and time point are not known.

The J gene is TRBJ2-1, the V gene TRBV7-9; D remains ambiguous. The CDR3 consists of 15 residues. Germline loops: CDR1 SEHNR, CDR2 FQNEAQ (reference sequence). V was shortened by 2 bases and J by 10 bases, with 18 bases between the two germline ends. The DNA of the CDR3 is TGTGCCAGCAGCTTACTTCGAGGCGGTTCACCGGAGCAGTTCTTC. Residues: CASSLLRGGSPEQFF.

This clonotype was counted between two and nine times. The V gene is TRBV9, the J gene TRBJ1-2; the D gene is possibly TRBD1 (5 bases). V was trimmed by 4 bases and J by 2 bases, leaving 12 bases between them. The germline V gene encodes CDR1 SGDLS and CDR2 YYNGEE. The CDR3 contains 14 residues. CDR3 sequence: CASSYFGANYGYTF. Written as DNA, the CDR3 is TGTGCCAGCAGCTACTTCGGGGCCAACTATGGCTACACCTTC.

This clonotype was seen many times. The gene calls are TRBV7-9 and TRBJ2-5; unclear D gene. The V gene lost 3 bases and the J gene lost 7 bases, with 9 bases spanning the gap. Germline V lookup: CDR1 SEHNR, CDR2 FQNEAQ (reference sequence). This CDR3 has 12 residues. In DNA, the CDR3 is TGTGCCAGCAGCTTTTTTCTTTGGACCCAGTACTTC. This encodes CASSFFLWTQYF.